The next 8 T cell receptor beta chains were all read from a single sample in a study. TCRdb reprocessed the 5' RACE reads with MiXCR, giving one entry per CDR3 protein. The table has about 32,000 distinct CDR3 sequences, 25% to 30% seen once. The sorted Tregs were CD4+CD25+CD127-/low cells. Sequences were obtained from tumor-infiltrating Tregs sorted from the breast tumor. The origin of the receptors is a female donor with breast cancer.

Notes on this clonotype: A much larger clone sits a single nucleotide away, making a read error possible. This chain joins TRBV4-2 and TRBJ1-1; D gene uncertain. The CDR3 runs to 15 residues. Germline CDR1 reads LGHNA; CDR2 reads YNFKEQ. V was clipped by 1 base and J by 4 bases, with 13 bases between them. CDR3 DNA sequence: TGTGCCAGCAGCCAAGGGGGAGGTTTGACCACTGAAGCTTTCTTT. It yields the protein CASSQGGGLTTEAFF.

In this sample, this clonotype turned up many times. This chain links TRBV5-8 with TRBJ2-7, with TRBD1 identical over 8 bases. CDR1 and CDR2 (germline): SGHTS, YDEGEE. The CDR3 loop spans 13 amino acids. V gave up 2 bases and J gave up 7 bases; unmatched junction bases: 5. The DNA of the CDR3 is TGTGCCAGCAGCTTTCAGGGGGCTCTTGAGCAGTACTTC. Protein sequence: CASSFQGALEQYF. The full variable domain, with the rest looked up from reference TRBV5-8 and TRBJ2-7, is EAGVTQSPTHLIKTRGQQATLRCSPISGHTSVYWYQQALGLGLQFLLWYDEGEERNRGNFPPRFSGRQFPNYSSELNVNALELEDSALYLCASSFQGALEQYFGPGTRLTVT.

This clonotype has a handful of counts. The chain carries TRBV18 and TRBJ2-3, with unresolved D. Trimming stripped 3 bases from V and 6 bases from J, with 10 bases between. The CDR3 is 13 residues long. From germline, CDR1 is KGHSH and CDR2 LQKENI. The DNA of the CDR3 is TGTGCCAGCTCACCGACCTCTTACGATACGCAGTATTTT. It translates to CASSPTSYDTQYF.

The chain recombines TRBV5-1 with TRBJ2-3; D is uncertain. In germline, CDR1 is SGHRS, CDR2 YFSETQ. V was clipped by 0 bases and J by 0 bases, with 5 bases between them. CDR3 length: 14 amino acids. The CDR3 DNA sequence: TGCGCCAGCAGCTTGGCCTCTAGCACAGATACGCAGTATTTT. It yields the protein CASSLASSTDTQYF.

This clonotype was recorded at least ten times. V is TRBV18 and J is TRBJ1-5; D not certain. CDR3 length: 12 residues. Trimming removed 3 bases at V and 2 bases at J, with 2 bases between. The germline V gene encodes CDR1 KGHSH and CDR2 LQKENI. CDR3 coding DNA: TGTGCCAGCTCACCGGGCAATCAGCCCCAGCATTTT. It translates to CASSPGNQPQHF. The full variable domain, completed using reference TRBV18 and TRBJ1-5, is NAGVMQNPRHLVRRRGQEARLRCSPMKGHSHVYWYRQLPEEGLKFMVYLQKENIIDESGMPKERFSAEFPKEGPSILRIQQVVRGDSAAYFCASSPGNQPQHFGDGTRLSIL.

This clonotype was detected many times. J is TRBJ1-5 and V is TRBV24-1; D may be TRBD1 (6 bases). The V gene's germline CDR1 is KGHDR and CDR2 SFDVKD. CDR3 length equals 13 residues. Deletions cut 5 bases from V and 5 bases from J, with 9 bases between. CDR3 in amino acids: CATSGGGYQPQHF. In DNA, the CDR3 is TGTGCCACCAGTGGCGGGGGCTATCAGCCCCAGCATTTT.

This clonotype has a handful of counts. The chain couples TRBV7-8 to TRBJ2-7; 10 bases align to TRBD1. Germline CDR1 reads SGHVS; CDR2 reads FQNEAQ. This CDR3 has 13 residues. The ends lost 8 bases at V and 2 bases at J; junction bases unmatched: 3. CDR3 residues: CASRGTGAYEQYF. The CDR3 DNA reads TGTGCCAGCCGTGGGACAGGGGCCTACGAGCAGTACTTC.

This clonotype was recorded many times. The chain is built from TRBV2 and TRBJ1-3; D is ambiguous. This CDR3 contains 17 residues. CDR1 SNHLY and CDR2 FYNNEI come from the germline V gene. V was trimmed by 2 bases and J by 0 bases, leaving 14 bases between them. CDR3 sequence: CASSEWGNLSSGNTIYF. DNA for the CDR3: TGTGCCAGCAGTGAATGGGGAAACTTGAGCTCTGGAAACACCATATATTTT. Full variable domain (outside the CDR3, taken from reference TRBV2 and TRBJ1-3): EPEVTQTPSHQVTQMGQEVILRCVPISNHLYFYWYRQILGQKVEFLVSFYNNEISEKSEIFDDQFSVERPDGSNFTLKIRSTKLEDSAMYFCASSEWGNLSSGNTIYFGEGSWLTVV.